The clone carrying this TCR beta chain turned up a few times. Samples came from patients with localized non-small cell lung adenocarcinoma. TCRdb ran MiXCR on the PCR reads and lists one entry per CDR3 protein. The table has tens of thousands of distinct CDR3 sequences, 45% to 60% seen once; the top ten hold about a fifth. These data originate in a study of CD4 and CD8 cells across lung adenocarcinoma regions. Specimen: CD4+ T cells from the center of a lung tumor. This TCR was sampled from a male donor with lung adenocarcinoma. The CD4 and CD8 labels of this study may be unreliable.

CDR3 residues: CASSLAGVADTQYF. CDR3 coding DNA: TGCGCCAGCAGCTTGGCCGGGGTGGCAGATACGCAGTATTTT. The J gene is TRBJ2-3, the V gene TRBV5-1, with D tentatively TRBD2 (5 bases). Germline V gene lookup returns CDR1 SGHRS and CDR2 YFSETQ. V was shortened by 0 bases and J by 4 bases, with 9 bases between the two germline ends. The CDR3 is made up of 14 amino acids.